The rows below give T cell receptor beta chains drawn from one sample of a study of T cell responses to AZD1222 COVID-19 vaccine. Sequencing was performed with immunoSEQ multiplex PCR; in TCRdb, only in-frame clones are kept and a portion is missing. The sample gives tens of thousands of clones, more than 70% of which show up once; 7.8% is in the top ten. The sequences come from peripheral blood, collected on day 0 of AZD1222 vaccination. The receptors stem from an adult in good health. The CDR3 runs from the conserved cysteine through the conserved F or W. A D gene is named only where the DNA matches it firmly. Part of the rows lack a size; the others show once, few, many or a class for expanded clones.

TRBJ2-1,TRBV19,-,-,TGTGCCAGTAGACCGGGACGCACACGATACAATGAGCAGTTCTTC,CASRPGRTRYNEQFF
TRBJ1-6,TRBV11-2,-,-,TGTGCCAGCAGTCTTGGAGGAGGGCGGATAGGTTCACCCCTCCACTTT,CASSLGGGRIGSPLHF
TRBJ1-6,TRBV6-6,once,-,TGTGCCAGCAGTTACTATGCGGGGGCCCTGGGTTCACCCCTCCACTTT,CASSYYAGALGSPLHF
TRBJ1-6,TRBV28,-,-,TGTGCCAGCAGTCCCGCCCTGTGGCGGACAAATTCACCCCTCCACTTT,CASSPALWRTNSPLHF
TRBJ2-1,TRBV27,-,-,TGTGCCAGCAGCCGTGGTCTGTCTGTCGCCCTAGGTCTGTTCTTC,CASSRGLSVALGLFF
TRBJ2-1,TRBV6-2/TRBV6-3,-,-,TGTGCCAGCAGTCCCCACAGTGATTACAATGAGCAGTTCTTC,CASSPHSDYNEQFF
TRBJ2-1,TRBV9,-,TRBD2,TGTGCCAGTTCCCGGGGGGAGCCTTACAATGAGCAGTTCTTC,CASSRGEPYNEQFF
TRBJ2-7,TRBV29-1,-,-,TGCAGCGTTGAAGGGGAATCGGGCGAGCAGTACTTC,CSVEGESGEQYF
TRBJ1-4,TRBV28,-,TRBD1,TGTGCCAGCAGCCTCGGACAGGGAAATGAAAAACTGTTTTTT,CASSLGQGNEKLFF
TRBJ1-1,TRBV28,-,-,TGTGCCAGCAGTTTAATCTCCGGGAACACTGAAGCTTTCTTT,CASSLISGNTEAFF
TRBJ2-3,TRBV5-1,-,-,TGCGCCAGCAGCTTGGGTAGGGTAGTTGGCACAGATACGCAGTATTTT,CASSLGRVVGTDTQYF
TRBJ1-1,TRBV10-3,-,-,TGTGCCACCTCGCGAAGCGTGAACACTGAAGCTTTCTTT,CATSRSVNTEAFF
TRBJ2-7,TRBV3-1/TRBV3-2,-,-,TGTGCCAGCAGTCTACTAGGACGGGGGAGTAGAGAGCAGTACTTC,CASSLLGRGSREQYF
TRBJ1-3,TRBV7-6,few,-,TGTGCCAGCAGCTTCAAAGTCGGGACCGAGTCTGGAAACACCATATATTTT,CASSFKVGTESGNTIYF
TRBJ2-6,TRBV25-1,few,-,TGTGCCAGCAGCACAGGCCGCTCTGGGGCCAACGTCCTGACTTTC,CASSTGRSGANVLTF
TRBJ1-1,TRBV19,-,-,TGTGCCAGTAGTGACGGAATCGCACGGCCGAACACTGAAGCTTTCTTT,CASSDGIARPNTEAFF